The 24 T cell receptor beta chains given below trace back to one sample, sequenced in a study of T cell responses to AZD1222 COVID-19 vaccine. The data were produced by immunoSEQ multiplex PCR, yet TCRdb's version contains in-frame clones alone and is incomplete. Of 110,000 to 150,000 clones listed, 80% to 90% are singletons. The sequencing here drew on peripheral blood, taken on day 0 of AZD1222 vaccination. These receptors were collected from an adult in good health.

This chain links TRBV5-6 with TRBJ1-1; D not certain. The germline CDR1 and CDR2 sequences are SGHDT and YYEEEE. Deletions cut 0 bases from V and 0 bases from J, with 12 bases between. CDR3 length equals 16 residues. The CDR3 protein is CASSLGLMVLNTEAFF. CDR3 nucleotide sequence: TGTGCCAGCAGCTTGGGCCTCATGGTATTGAACACTGAAGCTTTCTTT.

The chain uses TRBV28 and TRBJ1-1; D is ambiguous. The germline gives CDR1 MDHEN, CDR2 SYDVKM. Between the trimmed V and J ends, which lost 7 bases and 11 bases, there was a span of 17 bases. The CDR3 consists of 12 residues. The CDR3 sequence: CASTRPGKMAFF. For the CDR3, the DNA is TGTGCCAGCACCCGTCCGGGGAAGATGGCTTTCTTT.

The J gene is TRBJ1-2, the V gene TRBV6-1, with D hard to call. V lost 1 base and J lost 7, with 13 bases in between. The CDR3 is made up of 14 amino acids. Germline values: CDR1 MNHNS, CDR2 SASEGT. The CDR3 nucleotides read TGTGCCAGCAGTGAAGTTACACCCTTGGGTGGCTACACCTTC. It codes for CASSEVTPLGGYTF.

This clone was recorded only once. The rearrangement joins TRBV7-2 to TRBJ2-1, with TRBD2 identical over 7 bases. This CDR3 contains 15 residues. From germline, CDR1 is SGHTA and CDR2 FQGNSA. The J segment lost 0 bases and the V segment lost 5 bases, leaving 4 bases of the junction unmatched. DNA of the CDR3: TGTGCCAGCAGCACGTGGACTAGCTCCTACAATGAGCAGTTCTTC. This gives the protein CASSTWTSSYNEQFF.

The V call is TRBV27, the J call TRBJ2-1; TRBD2 might be the D (6 bases). V gave up 5 bases and J gave up 0 bases, with 14 bases separating them. CDR3 length equals 16 residues. Looked up from germline, CDR1 is MNHEY and CDR2 is SMNVEV (reference sequence). CDR3 nucleotides: TGTGCCAGCAGTCCCCTGGAGGGTCTCTCCTACAATGAGCAGTTCTTC. Its protein product is CASSPLEGLSYNEQFF.

This rearrangement joins TRBV19 to TRBJ2-2, with TRBD2 identical over 8 bases. V dropped 10 bases and J dropped 3; count of bases not matched to a gene: 4. Germline values: CDR1 LNHDA, CDR2 SQIVND (reference sequence). This CDR3 comprises 13 residues. For the CDR3, the DNA is TGTGCCATCCTGACTAGCGACACCGGGGAGCTGTTTTTT. Residues: CAILTSDTGELFF.

The rearrangement links TRBV30 to TRBJ1-1, with TRBD1 matching over 9 bases. The CDR3 sequence is 14 residues long. Looked up from germline, CDR1 is GTSNPN and CDR2 is SVGIG (reference sequence). With V trimmed by 3 bases and J by 11 bases, 13 bases remained unmatched. This chain's CDR3 is CAWSVSHRGRWAFF. For the CDR3, the DNA is TGTGCCTGGAGCGTATCACACAGGGGGCGATGGGCTTTCTTT.

The chain uses TRBV11-2 and TRBJ1-1; D unclear. Per the germline V gene, CDR1 is SGHAT and CDR2 is FQNNGV. V dropped 3 bases and J dropped 6 bases, with 14 bases sitting between them. CDR3 length equals 14 residues. The CDR3 reads CASSFRALGPEAFF. CDR3 DNA: TGTGCCAGCAGCTTCCGTGCCCTAGGCCCTGAAGCTTTCTTT. Combining the CDR3 with reference TRBV11-2 and TRBJ1-1 gives the whole variable domain EAGVAQSPRYKIIEKRQSVAFWCNPISGHATLYWYQQILGQGPKLLIQFQNNGVVDDSQLPKDRFSAERLKGVDSTLKIQPAKLEDSAVYLCASSFRALGPEAFFGQGTRLTVV.

The CDR3 loop reads CASYSRGRDFNQPQHF. Here the CDR3 DNA reads TGTGCCAGCTACTCCCGGGGCAGGGACTTCAATCAGCCCCAGCATTTT. The chain joins TRBV6-4 to TRBJ1-5; possibly TRBD1 for D (5 bases). Trimming removed 8 bases at V and 3 bases at J, with 20 bases between. This CDR3 comprises 16 residues. CDR1 is MRHNA, CDR2 SNTAGT, per germline.

The CDR3 coding sequence is TGTGCCATCAGCCCCGGGATGGGACAGGGGAGACACGAGCAGTACTTC. This codes for CAISPGMGQGRHEQYF. The chain employs TRBV10-3 and TRBJ2-7; 10 bases agree with TRBD1. V shed 6 bases and J 5 bases; nucleotides not matched to a gene: 13. Germline lookup yields CDR1 ENHRY and CDR2 SYGVKD. There are 16 residues in the CDR3.

The chain links TRBV7-9 to TRBJ2-1, with a tentative D call TRBD1 (6 bases). The CDR3 runs 11 residues. Germline V CDR1 and CDR2: SEHNR, FQNEAQ (reference sequence). The V end was cut by 2 bases, the J end by 10 bases, with 6 bases between. The CDR3 here is CASSLTGEQFF. Written as DNA, the CDR3 is TGTGCCAGCAGCTTAACAGGGGAGCAGTTCTTC.

J is TRBJ2-1 and V is TRBV2; D unresolved. V shed 6 bases and J shed 15 bases, with 12 bases lying between them. This CDR3 region has 10 residues. Germline V CDR1 and CDR2: SNHLY, FYNNEI. The DNA for the CDR3 is TGTGCCAGCAGGGGTAGTCTCCCGTTCTTC. Translation gives CASRGSLPFF.

In its sample, this clone was seen once. The gene calls are TRBV5-4 and TRBJ2-5; TRBD2 matches 9 bases. The CDR3 is 16 residues long. V dropped 4 bases and J dropped 5; count of bases not matched to a gene: 12. Germline CDR1 SGHNT, CDR2 YYREEE (reference sequence). CDR3 sequence reads: CASSGSGSRAVETQYF. The CDR3 DNA follows: TGTGCCAGCAGCGGTAGCGGGAGTCGGGCGGTGGAGACCCAGTACTTC.

V and J are TRBV24-1 and TRBJ2-3; D remains ambiguous. The germline V and J ends were trimmed by 4 bases and 6 bases, with 7 bases remaining between them. The CDR3 has 12 amino acids. The germline gives CDR1 KGHDR, CDR2 SFDVKD. In nucleotides, the CDR3 is TGTGCCACCAGTGACAGCAAGGATACGCAGTATTTT. It codes for CATSDSKDTQYF.

The genes are TRBV2 and TRBJ2-7; 9 bases match TRBD2. The CDR3 length is 14 residues. With 4 bases clipped from V and 1 base from J, the junction kept 2 bases outside the gene matches. In germline, CDR1 is SNHLY, CDR2 FYNNEI. CDR3 bases: TGTGCCAGCAGTGTGACTAGCGGATCCTACGAGCAGTACTTC. Encoded protein: CASSVTSGSYEQYF.

DNA for the CDR3: TGTGCCAGCTCCAGGGGAGCTCCCCAGAACTATGGCTACACCTTC. Translation gives CASSRGAPQNYGYTF. The J gene is TRBJ1-2, the V gene TRBV5-4; TRBD1 is a possible D gene (6 bases). CDR3 size: 15 residues. V was shortened by 7 bases and J by 2 bases, with 18 bases between the two germline ends. Germline V gene sequence: CDR1 SGHNT, CDR2 YYREEE (reference sequence).

This rearrangement joins TRBV7-8 to TRBJ1-5, with no clear D. Trimming removed 4 bases from V and 3 bases from J, with 10 bases in between. The CDR3 is 14 residues long. The germline V gene encodes CDR1 SGHVS and CDR2 FQNEAQ. The CDR3 here is CASSSRWTNQPQHF. The DNA of the CDR3 is TGTGCCAGCAGCTCCAGGTGGACCAATCAGCCCCAGCATTTT.

The chain has TRBV4-1 and TRBJ2-2; no clear D gene. Germline V lookup: CDR1 MGHRA, CDR2 YSYEKL. The CDR3 covers 13 residues. V gave up 2 bases and J gave up 2 bases, with 3 bases separating them. The CDR3 reads CASSQSNTGELFF. CDR3 sequence (DNA): TGCGCCAGCAGCCAATCAAACACCGGGGAGCTGTTTTTT.

Only one count was recorded for this clone. This chain connects TRBV2 to TRBJ2-3, with D hard to call. Germline values: CDR1 SNHLY, CDR2 FYNNEI. With 5 bases removed from V and 4 bases from J, the gap between germline ends came to 19 bases. There are 16 residues in the CDR3. The CDR3 sequence is CASSPLPFQSADTQYF. The CDR3 DNA follows: TGTGCCAGCAGTCCCCTACCCTTTCAGTCCGCAGATACGCAGTATTTT.

V is TRBV3-1 (or the pseudogene TRBV3-2) and J is TRBJ1-1, with TRBD1 as a possible D gene (5 bases). This CDR3 region has 15 residues. Trimming removed 0 bases from V and 4 bases from J, with 12 bases in between. CDR1 and CDR2 from the germline V gene are LGHDT and YNNKEL (reference sequence). The CDR3 spells CASSQEPRGATEAFF. CDR3 DNA: TGTGCCAGCAGCCAAGAACCCAGAGGGGCCACTGAAGCTTTCTTT.

The CDR3 DNA sequence: TGTGCCAGCAGCCAAGAGGAGGGGAACTATGGCTACACCTTC. It encodes CASSQEEGNYGYTF. V is TRBV3-1 (or the pseudogene TRBV3-2) and J is TRBJ1-2; tentative D call: TRBD1 (5 bases). The CDR3 extends over 14 amino acids. Trimming took off 0 bases at V and 2 bases at J, with 7 bases between the two ends. Germline assignment: CDR1 LGHDT and CDR2 YNNKEL (reference sequence).

CDR3 loop: CASSFYGGGTEAFF. DNA of the CDR3: TGTGCCAGCTCCTTTTACGGTGGCGGCACTGAAGCTTTCTTT. The V and J genes are TRBV27 and TRBJ1-1; D unclear. The CDR3 totals 14 residues. Germline CDR1 MNHEY, CDR2 SMNVEV (reference sequence). V lost 8 bases and J lost 4, with 17 bases in between.

The chain combines TRBV28 with TRBJ1-1, with TRBD1 as a possible D gene (6 bases). The germline V gene encodes CDR1 MDHEN and CDR2 SYDVKM. Trimming removed 4 bases from V and 9 bases from J, with 12 bases in between. This CDR3 comprises 12 residues. The DNA for the CDR3 is TGTGCCAGCAGTTATGGGACACCTAAAGCTTTCTTT. Translating it yields CASSYGTPKAFF.

The chain is built from TRBV27 and TRBJ2-7; 7 nucleotides line up with TRBD1. Germline loops: CDR1 MNHEY, CDR2 SMNVEV (reference sequence). Trimming at V came to 3 bases and at J to 4 bases, leaving 9 bases not matched to a gene. The CDR3 loop spans 15 amino acids. Here the CDR3 DNA reads TGTGCCAGCAGTTTGGAAGCTAGGGGGCGGTACGAGCAGTACTTC. It yields the protein CASSLEARGRYEQYF.